Below, 10 T cell receptor beta chains from the same sample are listed, as sequenced in a study of T-cell reconstitution after alpha-beta-depleted transplantation in children. Unique molecular identifiers were used to barcode this TCRbeta library. TCRdb ran MiXCR on the PCR reads and lists one entry per CDR3 protein. The table records approximately 500,000 distinct CDR3 sequences, roughly a tenth of them present only once. The sequences come from PBMCs, collected before TCRalphabeta/CD19-depleted stem cell transplant. The receptors derive from a child aged 2-15 years with inherited bone marrow failure, due to receive a stem cell transplant.

Regarding this clonotype: A read error may explain this, as a much larger clone is one base away. The chain joins TRBV6-5 to TRBJ1-2, with TRBD1 matching over 7 bases. CDR3 length: 15 amino acids. Germline V gene sequence: CDR1 MNHEY, CDR2 SVGAGI. Here the CDR3 DNA reads TGTGCCACCAGTTACTCGGGGGACAGTTTCTATGGCTACACCTTC. Protein sequence: CATSYSGDSFYGYTF.

Many counts were recorded for this clonotype. This chain's CDR3 is CASSQGKGTGLYEQYF. The CDR3 nucleotides read TGCGCCAGCAGCCAAGGAAAGGGGACAGGGCTATACGAGCAGTACTTC. The V gene is TRBV4-1, the J gene TRBJ2-7; 9 bases line up with TRBD1. The CDR3 runs 16 residues. CDR1 MGHRA and CDR2 YSYEKL come from the germline V gene. With V trimmed by 1 base and J by 4 bases, 8 bases remained unmatched.

This clonotype occurred many times. V gene TRBV5-1 combines with J gene TRBJ2-1, with D perhaps assigned TRBD1 or TRBD2 (5 bases each). The V and J ends lost 4 bases and 2 bases respectively, with 13 bases between them. Germline V CDR1 and CDR2: SGHRS, YFSETQ. CDR3 length: 15 residues. The CDR3 DNA reads TGCGCCAGCAGCCCTGACGGGACCACCTACAATGAGCAGTTCTTC. Its translation: CASSPDGTTYNEQFF.

This clonotype showed up just a few times. J is TRBJ2-6 and V is TRBV6-5; the D is unclear. The CDR3 length is 15 residues. The germline V gene has CDR1 MNHEY and CDR2 SVGAGI. The ends were cut back, 2 bases at V and 0 bases at J, with 5 bases in the middle. The DNA of the CDR3 is TGTGCCAGCAGTTACCATTCCTCTGGGGCCAACGTCCTGACTTTC. Translating it yields CASSYHSSGANVLTF.

Comments on this clonotype: A read error may be the cause here, since a much bigger clone is one base away. This chain links TRBV12-3 or TRBV12-4 with TRBJ2-1, with 7 bases fitting TRBD1. V lost 6 bases, J lost 0 bases, and 8 bases stayed unmatched. The CDR3 is 16 residues long. CDR3 in DNA: TGTGCCAGCAGCATGGGACAGAGCAGCTCCTACAATGAGCAGTTCTTC. As protein: CASSMGQSSSYNEQFF.

This clonotype has at least ten counts. CDR3 amino acids: CATSRSPGTGDYGYTF. The CDR3 region has the DNA TGTGCCACCAGCAGGAGTCCCGGGACAGGGGACTATGGCTACACCTTC. This chain connects TRBV15 to TRBJ1-2, with 10 bases lining up with TRBD1. The V gene's germline CDR1 is LNHNV and CDR2 YYDKDF (reference sequence). The length of the CDR3 is 16 residues. V shed 3 bases and J 3 bases; nucleotides not matched to a gene: 7.

This clonotype appeared many times. The chain uses TRBV3-1 and TRBJ1-4; the D gene is possibly TRBD1 (6 bases). Germline V gene data show CDR1 as LGHDT and CDR2 as YNNKEL (reference sequence). There are 14 residues in the CDR3. The ends were cut back, 6 bases at V and 4 bases at J, with 12 bases in the middle. This CDR3 is CASRQDSNNEKLFF. DNA for the CDR3: TGTGCCAGCAGACAGGACAGTAATAATGAAAAACTGTTTTTT.

This clonotype was found many times. The chain employs TRBV7-2 and TRBJ1-2; maybe TRBD1 (6 bases). The CDR3 loop spans 14 amino acids. Germline assignment: CDR1 SGHTA and CDR2 FQGNSA. V lost 5 bases to trimming and J lost 0 bases, with 10 bases between them. CDR3 amino acids: CASSQQGANYGYTF. In nucleotides, the CDR3 is TGTGCCAGCAGCCAACAGGGAGCTAACTATGGCTACACCTTC.

There are many counts of this clonotype. At one of its ends the junction is not consistent with the germline gene, which may arise from a read error. V is TRBV4-1 and J is TRBJ2-3; D ambiguous. Looked up from germline, CDR1 is MGHRA and CDR2 is YSYEKL. The CDR3 contains 14 residues. This CDR3 is CASNQVISTDTQYF. DNA of the CDR3: TGCGCCAGCAACCAAGTAATTAGCACAGATACGCAGTATTTT.

The sample holds many counts of this clonotype. This chain connects TRBV27 to TRBJ2-1; D is perhaps TRBD1 (6 bases). V was shortened by 5 bases and J by 7 bases, with 12 bases between the two germline ends. The CDR3 totals 13 residues. Per the germline V gene, CDR1 is MNHEY and CDR2 is SMNVEV (reference sequence). CDR3 sequence reads: CASSARGGNEQFF. The CDR3 nucleotides are TGTGCCAGCAGTGCTCGAGGGGGAAATGAGCAGTTCTTC.